The clone carrying this TCR beta chain was counted a few times. The antigen is unknown. Some clones are missing from TCRdb's copy, which holds only in-frame ones; the method was immunoSEQ multiplex PCR. The table lists tens of thousands of clones, roughly 76% of them singletons. The data belong to a study of PD-1 blockade in classical Hodgkin lymphoma. Notes on the study in general: CD8+ TCR diversity did not rise significantly by C4D1, unlike CD4+. TCR diversity at baseline was reported to be reduced in newly diagnosed patients relative to healthy donors. The diversity seen at baseline in complete responders resembled that of newly diagnosed patients.

Relapse was seen in all patients after autologous stem cell transplantation, and brentuximab vedotin exposure was variable. When best responses were assessed, they were complete response, partial response or progressive disease. CDR3 length equals 11 residues. V dropped 5 bases and J dropped 11 bases, with 15 bases sitting between them. Germline CDR1 and CDR2: DFQATT and SNEGSKA (reference sequence). Sequencing used peripheral blood mononuclear cells (PBMCs), obtained before the second cycle of nivolumab. The receptor comes from a human donor with classical Hodgkin lymphoma. This chain joins TRBV20-1 and TRBJ1-1; D gene ambiguous. CDR3 region: CSAHNARSAFF. As DNA, the CDR3 is TGCAGTGCTCATAACGCTCGGTCGGCTTTCTTT.